One sample yielded the 32 T cell receptor beta chains listed below, sequenced in a study of blood T cell repertoires in COVID-19 (dated by TCRdb to 2018 to 2020). The library was produced with the immunoSEQ multiplex PCR assay. TCRdb mirrors the immuneACCESS table, restricted to in-frame sequences. Some clones are absent from its copies; in checked studies, under half trace to an unresolved V gene, and the reason for the others is unknown. The sample table records fewer than 80,000 clones; roughly 88% of these occur just once. The ten largest clonotypes hold over 2.5% of the sample. The material sequenced was peripheral blood. The source is a human donor in a cohort sampled during active COVID-19.

This chain connects TRBV5-6 to TRBJ1-2; tentative D call: TRBD1 (5 bases). The CDR3 contains 14 residues. Germline lookup yields CDR1 SGHDT and CDR2 YYEEEE. Trimming shortened V by 0 bases and J by 1 base, and 7 bases separated the two germline ends. CDR3 amino acids: CASSLDDSNYGYTF. Here the CDR3 DNA reads TGTGCCAGCAGCTTGGACGACAGTAACTATGGCTACACCTTC.

The chain uses TRBV12-3 or TRBV12-4 and TRBJ2-7, with TRBD1 matching over 9 bases. There are 12 residues in the CDR3. V was pared by 8 bases and J by 6 bases, with 5 bases of the junction left unmatched. CDR3 amino acids: CASGRDRAEQYF. The CDR3 DNA is TGTGCCAGCGGGAGGGACAGGGCCGAGCAGTACTTC.

The chain carries TRBV6-5 and TRBJ1-2, with D possibly being TRBD1 (6 bases). This CDR3 region has 13 residues. Germline values: CDR1 MNHEY, CDR2 SVGAGI. Trimming pared 6 bases from V and 3 bases from J, leaving 11 bases between. The CDR3 region has the DNA TGTGCCAGCAGGGCAGGGACATACTATGGCTACACCTTC. It translates to CASRAGTYYGYTF.

The chain recombines TRBV30 with TRBJ2-7; the match to TRBD2 covers 8 bases. The germline gives CDR1 GTSNPN, CDR2 SVGIG (reference sequence). The CDR3 spans 16 residues. The ends lost 5 bases at V and 5 bases at J; junction bases unmatched: 17. Here the CDR3 DNA reads TGTGCCTGGGGAGGGCAAGCGGGGGCATCCTCTCACGAGCAGTACTTC. Translating it yields CAWGGQAGASSHEQYF.

V gene TRBV19 combines with J gene TRBJ2-1; TRBD2 matches 15 bases. Trimming at V came to 4 bases and at J to 12 bases, leaving 10 bases not matched to a gene. CDR3 length equals 16 residues. CDR1 LNHDA and CDR2 SQIVND come from the germline V gene (reference sequence). The CDR3 DNA reads TGTGCCAGTAGTACTGCCGGGACTAGCGGGAGGTGGGGGCAGTTCTTC. Protein: CASSTAGTSGRWGQFF.

This chain connects TRBV30 to TRBJ1-1; TRBD1 might be the D (5 bases). V lost 4 bases, J lost 2 bases, and 14 bases lay in between. The V gene's germline CDR1 is GTSNPN and CDR2 SVGIG (reference sequence). CDR3 length equals 14 residues. The CDR3 here is CAWTRGQKNTEAFF. The CDR3 DNA follows: TGTGCCTGGACTAGGGGCCAGAAAAACACTGAAGCTTTCTTT.

The rearrangement links TRBV6-5 to TRBJ1-6; D perhaps matches TRBD1 (6 bases). V was shortened by 0 bases and J by 13 bases, with 10 bases between the two germline ends. This CDR3 spans 13 amino acids. Germline V gene sequence: CDR1 MNHEY, CDR2 SVGAGI. The CDR3 DNA follows: TGTGCCAGCAGTTACTCGGACAGAGCTCCCCTCCACTTT. This gives the protein CASSYSDRAPLHF.

This sequence joins TRBV24-1 and TRBJ2-3, with 12 bases aligning to TRBD2. Trimming cost V 5 bases and J 3 bases; bases outside gene matches: 5. The CDR3 covers 16 residues. The germline gives CDR1 KGHDR, CDR2 SFDVKD. This chain's CDR3 is CATSGGLAGNTDTQYF. The CDR3 DNA follows: TGTGCCACCAGTGGCGGACTAGCGGGAAATACAGATACGCAGTATTTT.

The chain has TRBV4-2 and TRBJ2-7; 7 bases align to TRBD1. After removal of 1 base from V and 3 bases from J, the junction contained 9 bases not matched to a gene. The CDR3 is 16 residues long. CDR1 and CDR2 (germline): LGHNA, YNFKEQ. The CDR3 spells CASSQGPRGLVYEQYF. CDR3 nucleotides: TGTGCCAGCAGCCAAGGCCCAAGGGGGCTAGTCTACGAGCAGTACTTC.

The CDR3 DNA reads TGCAGCGTTGGGGGTCAGGGGCTATACGAGCAGTACTTC. Its protein product is CSVGGQGLYEQYF. The chain joins TRBV29-1 to TRBJ2-7, with D possibly TRBD1 on 6 matching bases. V was pared by 4 bases and J by 4 bases, with 14 bases between. This CDR3 has 13 residues. From germline, CDR1 is SQVTM and CDR2 ANQGSEA.

This chain uses TRBV6-1 with TRBJ1-2, with D unresolved. The V gene's germline CDR1 is MNHNS and CDR2 SASEGT. V was pared by 1 base and J by 8 bases, with 5 bases between. CDR3 length: 11 residues. CDR3 loop: CASSEVRGYTF. The CDR3 DNA follows: TGTGCCAGCAGTGAAGTGCGGGGCTACACCTTC.

The chain couples TRBV7-2 to TRBJ2-3; the D gene is possibly TRBD2 (5 bases). The CDR3 covers 16 residues. Trimming took off 5 bases at V and 1 base at J, with 16 bases between the two ends. Germline V gene lookup returns CDR1 SGHTA and CDR2 FQGNSA. The chain's CDR3 is CASSDPGIQGTDTQYF. The CDR3 DNA reads as TGTGCCAGCAGCGATCCCGGGATCCAGGGCACAGATACGCAGTATTTT.

The genes are TRBV6-1 and TRBJ2-3; 11 bases map to TRBD2. V lost 4 bases to trimming and J lost 4 bases; unmatched junction nucleotides: 7. Germline assignment: CDR1 MNHNS and CDR2 SASEGT. There are 16 residues in the CDR3. CDR3 sequence reads: CASSVALAGGADTQYF. CDR3 coding DNA: TGTGCCAGCAGTGTAGCCCTAGCGGGAGGTGCAGATACGCAGTATTTT.

This rearrangement joins TRBV6-2 or TRBV6-3 to TRBJ2-1; a possible D gene is TRBD2 (6 bases). The V end was cut by 0 bases, the J end by 3 bases, with 21 bases between. The germline CDR1 and CDR2 sequences are MNHEY and SVGEGT. CDR3 length equals 19 residues. The CDR3 reads CASSYSDPPTGTYYNEQFF. The DNA of the CDR3 is TGTGCCAGCAGTTACTCAGACCCCCCGACTGGGACTTACTACAATGAGCAGTTCTTC.

V and J are TRBV7-9 and TRBJ1-2; 9 bases are a match to TRBD1. CDR1 is SEHNR and CDR2 is FQNEAQ in the germline V gene (reference sequence). Trimming removed 7 bases from V and 4 bases from J; junction bases left unmatched: 10. CDR3 length: 15 amino acids. The CDR3 loop is CASTFGSTGGYGYTF. CDR3 in DNA: TGTGCCAGCACTTTTGGCTCGACAGGGGGCTATGGCTACACCTTC.

This clone appeared once. The chain is built from TRBV9 and TRBJ2-5; a weak D match, TRBD1 (6 bases). The CDR3 has 13 amino acids. Looked up from germline, CDR1 is SGDLS and CDR2 is YYNGEE. V was cut by 5 bases and J by 5 bases, with 13 bases left in between. CDR3 in amino acids: CASSRQDGETQYF. CDR3 DNA sequence: TGTGCCAGCAGTAGACAGGACGGGGAGACCCAGTACTTC.

This clone has a single count. The gene calls are TRBV19 and TRBJ1-3; perhaps TRBD1 as D (5 bases). The CDR3 is made up of 15 amino acids. Germline V gene sequence: CDR1 LNHDA, CDR2 SQIVND (reference sequence). V lost 6 bases and J lost 4, with 16 bases in between. CDR3 loop: CASREGGARGNTIYF. CDR3 DNA sequence: TGTGCCAGTAGAGAGGGAGGGGCGCGGGGAAACACCATATATTTT.

This clone was counted between two and nine times. This rearrangement joins TRBV25-1 to TRBJ1-2; 10 nucleotides line up with TRBD1. The CDR3 loop spans 13 amino acids. CDR1 MGHDK and CDR2 SYGVNS come from the germline V gene. V lost 3 bases and J lost 8; bases outside the gene matches: 3. CDR3 DNA sequence: TGTGCCAGCAGTGATTGGACAGGGGGAGGCTACACCTTC. It is translated as CASSDWTGGGYTF.

V usage is TRBV6-1 and J usage is TRBJ2-5; 7 bases are a match to TRBD2. The CDR3 is 17 residues long. CDR1 is MNHNS and CDR2 is SASEGT in the germline V gene. J was trimmed by 4 bases and V by 3 bases; bases with no gene match: 14. DNA for the CDR3: TGTGCCAGCAGTGACACCGGGACTATTCGGTATCGAGAGACCCAGTACTTC. Its translation: CASSDTGTIRYRETQYF.

This clone was picked up one time. This chain uses TRBV19 with TRBJ2-7, with 7 nucleotides matching TRBD1. This CDR3 contains 13 residues. CDR1 is LNHDA and CDR2 is SQIVND in the germline V gene (reference sequence). The V and J ends lost 7 bases and 0 bases, in that order; junction bases with no gene match: 3. The CDR3: CASTRGSSYEQYF. Written as DNA, the CDR3 is TGTGCCAGTACCAGGGGGAGCTCCTACGAGCAGTACTTC. Using reference TRBV19 and TRBJ2-7 for the parts outside the CDR3, the full variable domain is DGGITQSPKYLFRKEGQNVTLSCEQNLNHDAMYWYRQDPGQGLRLIYYSQIVNDFQKGDIAEGYSVSREKKESFPLTVTSAQKNPTAFYLCASTRGSSYEQYFGPGTRLTVT.

The chain joins TRBV6-5 to TRBJ1-5; 9 positions agree with TRBD1. CDR1 is MNHEY, CDR2 SVGAGI, per germline. With V trimmed by 6 bases and J by 3 bases, 6 bases remained unmatched. This CDR3 has 15 amino acids. The CDR3 DNA is TGTGCCAGCAGATCGGGACAGGGAAACAATCAGCCCCAGCATTTT. Translation gives CASRSGQGNNQPQHF.

The J gene is TRBJ2-1, the V gene TRBV11-2; no clear D. This CDR3 contains 13 residues. Trimming cost V 0 bases and J 6 bases, with 6 bases left between them. Germline-derived CDR1 and CDR2 are SGHAT and FQNNGV. The CDR3 DNA sequence: TGTGCCAGCAGCTTAGATACGGGCAATGAGCAGTTCTTC. Protein: CASSLDTGNEQFF.

The rearrangement uses TRBV7-8 and TRBJ1-2; D not certain. This CDR3 has 12 amino acids. Trimming stripped 1 base from V and 4 bases from J, with 4 bases between. CDR1 is SGHVS, CDR2 FQNEAQ, per germline. Here the CDR3 DNA reads TGTGCCAGCAGCTTAGGCGGCTATGGCTACACCTTC. Amino acids: CASSLGGYGYTF. Supplemented by reference TRBV7-8 and TRBJ1-2, the full variable domain reads GAGVSQSPRYKVAKRGQDVALRCDPISGHVSLFWYQQALGQGPEFLTYFQNEAQLDKSGLPSDRFFAERPEGSVSTLKIQRTQQEDSAVYLCASSLGGYGYTFGSGTRLTVV.

The V call is TRBV19, the J call TRBJ2-5, with TRBD2 matching 8 bases. The CDR3 consists of 14 residues. The V segment lost 3 bases and the J segment 1 base; nucleotides outside the gene matches: 1. Germline CDR1 and CDR2: LNHDA and SQIVND (reference sequence). CDR3 coding DNA: TGTGCCAGTAGTATCACTAGCGGCCAAGAGACCCAGTACTTC. Translation gives CASSITSGQETQYF.

The J gene is TRBJ1-2, the V gene TRBV28; no firm D call. Per the germline V gene, CDR1 is MDHEN and CDR2 is SYDVKM. V lost 2 bases, J lost 6 bases, and 13 bases lay in between. This CDR3 comprises 14 residues. The CDR3 reads CASSLLSIGDGYTF. The CDR3 coding sequence is TGTGCCAGCAGTTTACTCTCCATCGGGGATGGCTACACCTTC.

This sequence joins TRBV7-9 and TRBJ2-1, with TRBD1 matching 10 bases. Germline V CDR1 and CDR2: SEHNR, FQNEAQ (reference sequence). J lost 9 bases, V lost 5 bases, and 7 bases had no gene match. The CDR3 loop spans 14 amino acids. CDR3 amino acids: CASSPRQGAGEQFF. CDR3 bases: TGTGCCAGCAGCCCCCGACAGGGGGCAGGTGAGCAGTTCTTC.

This chain links TRBV15 with TRBJ2-2; possibly TRBD2 for D (5 bases). This CDR3 contains 14 residues. V was pared by 5 bases and J by 7 bases, with 14 bases between. Germline V lookup: CDR1 LNHNV, CDR2 YYDKDF (reference sequence). CDR3 DNA sequence: TGTGCCACCAGCGAGAGCCGAGCGGTCGGGGAGCTGTTTTTT. This encodes CATSESRAVGELFF.

V is TRBV7-9 and J is TRBJ2-5; D is possibly TRBD2 (5 bases). CDR1 and CDR2 from the germline V gene are SEHNR and FQNEAQ (reference sequence). The length of the CDR3 is 13 residues. The V and J ends lost 3 bases and 7 bases respectively, with 12 bases between them. The CDR3 nucleotides read TGTGCCAGCAGCTTGGACGGGATGGCGACCCAGTACTTC. Translating gives CASSLDGMATQYF.

This clone came up once. This chain links TRBV28 with TRBJ2-7; 8 positions agree with TRBD2. Germline values: CDR1 MDHEN, CDR2 SYDVKM. The CDR3 is 16 residues long. J was trimmed by 4 bases and V by 6 bases; bases with no gene match: 14. CDR3 amino acids: CASSPSSGPGGYEQYF. In nucleotides, the CDR3 is TGTGCCAGCAGCCCCTCTAGCGGGCCGGGGGGGTACGAGCAGTACTTC. Full variable domain (outside the CDR3, taken from reference TRBV28 and TRBJ2-7): DVKVTQSSRYLVKRTGEKVFLECVQDMDHENMFWYRQDPGLGLRLIYFSYDVKMKEKGDIPEGYSVSREKKERFSLILESASTNQTSMYLCASSPSSGPGGYEQYFGPGTRLTVT.

V usage is TRBV14 and J usage is TRBJ1-1; D is unresolved. CDR1 and CDR2 (germline): SGHDN, FVKESK. Trimming left V 0 bases short and J 4 bases short, with 15 bases between. The CDR3 sequence is 16 residues long. The CDR3 sequence is CASSQDWWGGSTEAFF. CDR3 coding DNA: TGTGCCAGCAGCCAAGATTGGTGGGGAGGGAGCACTGAAGCTTTCTTT.

The chain couples TRBV11-2 to TRBJ2-7; D might be TRBD2 (6 bases). Germline V CDR1 and CDR2: SGHAT, FQNNGV. The CDR3 contains 13 residues. The germline V and J ends were trimmed by 1 base and 4 bases, with 8 bases remaining between them. CDR3 bases: TGTGCCAGCAGCTTAGCGGGAGATTACGAGCAGTACTTC. Its translation: CASSLAGDYEQYF.

V gene TRBV7-9 combines with J gene TRBJ2-3; unclear D gene. This CDR3 contains 10 residues. The V gene lost 10 bases and the J gene lost 7 bases, with 9 bases spanning the gap. CDR1 is SEHNR and CDR2 is FQNEAQ in the germline V gene (reference sequence). CDR3 coding DNA: TGTGCCACTTTGCGGAATACGCAGTATTTT. Its protein is CATLRNTQYF.